Detailed here is one T cell receptor beta chain. Germline values: CDR1 KGHDR, CDR2 SFDVKD. The CDR3 loop spans 16 amino acids. The V gene end was trimmed by 3 bases and the J gene end by 5 bases; junction bases not matched to a gene: 5. Generated by immunoSEQ multiplex PCR, the TCRdb table keeps only in-frame clones and is missing some. In the table there are around 24,000 clones, roughly 80% of which are singletons. This sample stems from a study of blood T cell repertoires in COVID-19. The rearrangement links TRBV24-1 to TRBJ2-2, with TRBD1 matching 10 bases. Specimen: peripheral blood. This receptor was obtained from a man aged 50 or older with active or convalescent COVID-19. The CDR3 spells CATSDGDRGYTGELFF. The CDR3 bases are TGTGCCACCAGTGATGGGGACAGGGGATATACCGGGGAGCTGTTTTTT.